This record covers a single TCR beta chain. The data stem from a study of blood T cell repertoires in COVID-19. There are 16 residues in the CDR3. V shed 1 base and J 5 bases; nucleotides not matched to a gene: 3. From germline, CDR1 is KGHSH and CDR2 LQKENI. In the original workflow: Scientists estimated how many nucleated cells there were by amplifying reference gene primers. TCRdb keeps only in-frame clones here, not all; method: immunoSEQ multiplex PCR. V, J and clone size are those of that table, while D and trimming were read from the DNA. The sample has around 340,000 clones, over 70% seen once.

Material for sequencing was peripheral blood. The chain links TRBV18 to TRBJ2-7, with TRBD2 identical over 15 bases. The sequence came from a man under 40 with active or convalescent COVID-19. CDR3 DNA: TGTGCCAGCTCACCACAGGGACTAGCGGGAGGCCACGAGCAGTACTTC. Protein: CASSPQGLAGGHEQYF.